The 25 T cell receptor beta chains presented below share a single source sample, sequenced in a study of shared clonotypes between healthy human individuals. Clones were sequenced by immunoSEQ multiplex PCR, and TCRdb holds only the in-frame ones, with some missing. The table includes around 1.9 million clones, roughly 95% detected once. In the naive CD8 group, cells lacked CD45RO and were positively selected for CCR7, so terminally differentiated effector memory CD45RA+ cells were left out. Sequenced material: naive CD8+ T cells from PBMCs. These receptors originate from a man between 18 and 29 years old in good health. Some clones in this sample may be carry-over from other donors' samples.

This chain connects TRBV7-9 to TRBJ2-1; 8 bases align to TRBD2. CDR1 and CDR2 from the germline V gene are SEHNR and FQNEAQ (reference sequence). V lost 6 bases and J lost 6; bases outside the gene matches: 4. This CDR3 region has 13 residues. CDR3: CASRLAEFNEQFF. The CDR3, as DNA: TGTGCCAGCAGACTAGCGGAATTCAATGAGCAGTTCTTC. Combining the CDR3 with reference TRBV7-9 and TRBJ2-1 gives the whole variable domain DTGVSQNPRHKITKRGQNVTFRCDPISEHNRLYWYRQTLGQGPEFLTYFQNEAQLEKSRLLSDRFSAERPKGSFSTLEIQRTEQGDSAMYLCASRLAEFNEQFFGPGTRLTVL.

The DNA for the CDR3 is TGTGCCAGCAGCTCACACCGGGACAAAGGGACCGATCAGCCCCAGCATTTT. Residues: CASSSHRDKGTDQPQHF. V gene TRBV13 combines with J gene TRBJ1-5, with a tentative D call TRBD1 (6 bases). The germline V and J ends were trimmed by 4 bases and 5 bases, with 21 bases remaining between them. CDR3 length: 17 residues. From germline, CDR1 is PRHDT and CDR2 FYEKMQ (reference sequence).

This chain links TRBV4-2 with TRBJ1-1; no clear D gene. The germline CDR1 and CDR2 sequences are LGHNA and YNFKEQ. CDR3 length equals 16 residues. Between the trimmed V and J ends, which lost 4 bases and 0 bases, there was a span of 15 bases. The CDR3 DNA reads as TGTGCCAGCAGCCCCAAGATGTACCAGATGAACACTGAAGCTTTCTTT. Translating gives CASSPKMYQMNTEAFF.

Written as DNA, the CDR3 is TGTGCCACCAGCCCGGGACAACAATCCTACGAGCAGTACTTC. This encodes CATSPGQQSYEQYF. The chain employs TRBV15 and TRBJ2-7, with D possibly matching TRBD1 (6 bases). Germline values: CDR1 LNHNV, CDR2 YYDKDF (reference sequence). The CDR3 has 14 amino acids. Trimming removed 5 bases at V and 1 base at J, with 12 bases between. The variable domain in full, with the rest retrieved from reference TRBV15 and TRBJ2-7, is DAMVIQNPRYQVTQFGKPVTLSCSQTLNHNVMYWYQQKSSQAPKLLFHYYDKDFNNEADTPDNFQSRRPNTSFCFLDIRSPGLGDTAMYLCATSPGQQSYEQYFGPGTRLTVT.

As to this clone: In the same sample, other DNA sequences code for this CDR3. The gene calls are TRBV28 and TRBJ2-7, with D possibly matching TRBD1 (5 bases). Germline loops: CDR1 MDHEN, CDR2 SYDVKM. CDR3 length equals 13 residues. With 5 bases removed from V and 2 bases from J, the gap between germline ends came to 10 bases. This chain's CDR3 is CASSPTGAYEQYF. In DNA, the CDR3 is TGTGCCAGCAGTCCTACAGGCGCCTACGAGCAGTACTTC.

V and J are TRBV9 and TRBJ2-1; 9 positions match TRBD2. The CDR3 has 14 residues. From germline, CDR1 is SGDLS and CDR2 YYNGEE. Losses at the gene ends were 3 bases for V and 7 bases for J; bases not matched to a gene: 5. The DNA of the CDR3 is TGTGCCAGCAGCGAATGGCGGGAGGGGAATGAGCAGTTCTTC. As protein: CASSEWREGNEQFF.

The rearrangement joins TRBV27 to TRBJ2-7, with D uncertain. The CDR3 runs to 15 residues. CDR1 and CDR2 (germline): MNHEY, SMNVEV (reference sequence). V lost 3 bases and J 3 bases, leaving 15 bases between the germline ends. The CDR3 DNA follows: TGTGCCAGCAGTTTTGTATCGGGCAGGTACTACGAGCAGTACTTC. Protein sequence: CASSFVSGRYYEQYF.

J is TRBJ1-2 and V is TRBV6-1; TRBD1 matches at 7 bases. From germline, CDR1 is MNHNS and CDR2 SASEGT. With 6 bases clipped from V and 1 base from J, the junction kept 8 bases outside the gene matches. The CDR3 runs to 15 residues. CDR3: CASRTGSWGNYGYTF. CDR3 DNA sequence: TGTGCCAGCAGGACAGGGTCTTGGGGTAACTATGGCTACACCTTC.

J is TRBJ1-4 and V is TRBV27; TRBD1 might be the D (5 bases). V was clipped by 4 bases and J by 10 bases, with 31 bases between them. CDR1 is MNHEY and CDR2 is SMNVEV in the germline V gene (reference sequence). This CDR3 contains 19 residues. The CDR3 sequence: CASSYPVGTRNPAPGKLFF. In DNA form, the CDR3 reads TGTGCCAGCAGTTATCCGGTGGGGACTCGTAATCCCGCCCCAGGAAAACTGTTTTTT. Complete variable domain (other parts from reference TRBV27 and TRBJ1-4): EAQVTQNPRYLITVTGKKLTVTCSQNMNHEYMSWYRQDPGLGLRQIYYSMNVEVTDKGDVPEGYKVSRKEKRNFPLILESPSPNQTSLYFCASSYPVGTRNPAPGKLFFGSGTQLSVL.

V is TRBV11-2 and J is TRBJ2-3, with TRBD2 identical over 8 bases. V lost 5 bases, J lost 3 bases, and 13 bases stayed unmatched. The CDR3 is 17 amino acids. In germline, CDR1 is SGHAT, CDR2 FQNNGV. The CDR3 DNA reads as TGTGCCAGCAGCCCACGTCCCGGGACTAGTGAGACAGATACGCAGTATTTT. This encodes CASSPRPGTSETDTQYF. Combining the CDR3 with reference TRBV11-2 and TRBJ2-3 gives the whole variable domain EAGVAQSPRYKIIEKRQSVAFWCNPISGHATLYWYQQILGQGPKLLIQFQNNGVVDDSQLPKDRFSAERLKGVDSTLKIQPAKLEDSAVYLCASSPRPGTSETDTQYFGPGTRLTVL.

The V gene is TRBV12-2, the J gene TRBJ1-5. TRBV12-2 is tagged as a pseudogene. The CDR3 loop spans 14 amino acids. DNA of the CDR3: TGTGCAAGTCGCTTAGCGGGGAGCAATCAGCCCCAGCATTTT. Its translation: CASRLAGSNQPQHF.

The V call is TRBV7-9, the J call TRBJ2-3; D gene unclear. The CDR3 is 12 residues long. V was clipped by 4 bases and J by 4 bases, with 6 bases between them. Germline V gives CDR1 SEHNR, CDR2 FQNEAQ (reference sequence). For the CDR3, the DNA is TGTGCCAGCAGCTCCCGTTCAGATACGCAGTATTTT. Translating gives CASSSRSDTQYF.

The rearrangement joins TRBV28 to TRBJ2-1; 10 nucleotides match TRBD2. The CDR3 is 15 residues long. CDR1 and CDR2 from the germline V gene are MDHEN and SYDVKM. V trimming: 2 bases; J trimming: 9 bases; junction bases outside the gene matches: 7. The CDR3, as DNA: TGTGCCAGCAGTTTACTAGCGGGAGTAACCGGTGAGCAGTTCTTC. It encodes CASSLLAGVTGEQFF.

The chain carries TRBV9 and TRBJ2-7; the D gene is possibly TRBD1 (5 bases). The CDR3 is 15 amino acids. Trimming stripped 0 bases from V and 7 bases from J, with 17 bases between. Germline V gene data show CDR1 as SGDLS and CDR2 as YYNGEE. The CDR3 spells CASSVEGAPAGEQYF. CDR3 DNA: TGTGCCAGCAGCGTAGAAGGGGCCCCGGCCGGGGAGCAGTACTTC.

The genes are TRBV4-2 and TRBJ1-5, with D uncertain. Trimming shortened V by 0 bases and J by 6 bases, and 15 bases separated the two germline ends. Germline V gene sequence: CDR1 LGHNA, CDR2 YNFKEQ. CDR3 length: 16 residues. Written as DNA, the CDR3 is TGTGCCAGCAGCCAAGAATCACAGATCCACCCTCAGCCCCAGCATTTT. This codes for CASSQESQIHPQPQHF.

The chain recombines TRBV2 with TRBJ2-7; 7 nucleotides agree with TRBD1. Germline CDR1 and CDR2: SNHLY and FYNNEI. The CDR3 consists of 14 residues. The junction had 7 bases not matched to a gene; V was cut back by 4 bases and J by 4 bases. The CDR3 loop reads CASSVVGTDYEQYF. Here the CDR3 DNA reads TGTGCCAGCAGTGTCGTTGGGACAGATTACGAGCAGTACTTC. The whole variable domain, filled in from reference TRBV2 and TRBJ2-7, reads EPEVTQTPSHQVTQMGQEVILRCVPISNHLYFYWYRQILGQKVEFLVSFYNNEISEKSEIFDDQFSVERPDGSNFTLKIRSTKLEDSAMYFCASSVVGTDYEQYFGPGTRLTVT.

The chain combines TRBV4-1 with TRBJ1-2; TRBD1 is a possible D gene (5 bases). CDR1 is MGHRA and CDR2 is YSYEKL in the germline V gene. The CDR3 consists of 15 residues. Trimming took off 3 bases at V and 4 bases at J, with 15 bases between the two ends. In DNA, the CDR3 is TGCGCCAGCAGCCAGGGTCCCGGGACGGCCTATGGCTACACCTTC. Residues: CASSQGPGTAYGYTF.

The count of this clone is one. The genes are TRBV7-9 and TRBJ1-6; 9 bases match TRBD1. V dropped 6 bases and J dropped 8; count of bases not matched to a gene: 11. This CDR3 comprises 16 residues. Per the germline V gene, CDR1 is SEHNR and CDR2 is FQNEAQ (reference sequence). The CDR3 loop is CASSPSVRDRDSPLHF. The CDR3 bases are TGTGCCAGCAGTCCGTCCGTGAGGGACAGGGATTCACCCCTCCACTTT. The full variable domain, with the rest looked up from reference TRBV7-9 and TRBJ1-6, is DTGVSQNPRHKITKRGQNVTFRCDPISEHNRLYWYRQTLGQGPEFLTYFQNEAQLEKSRLLSDRFSAERPKGSFSTLEIQRTEQGDSAMYLCASSPSVRDRDSPLHFGNGTRLTVT.

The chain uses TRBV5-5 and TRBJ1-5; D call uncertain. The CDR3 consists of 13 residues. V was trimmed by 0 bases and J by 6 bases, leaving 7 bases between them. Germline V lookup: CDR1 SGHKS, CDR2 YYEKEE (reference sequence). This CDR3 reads CASSLEYGQPQHF. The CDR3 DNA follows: TGTGCCAGCAGCTTGGAATACGGTCAGCCCCAGCATTTT.

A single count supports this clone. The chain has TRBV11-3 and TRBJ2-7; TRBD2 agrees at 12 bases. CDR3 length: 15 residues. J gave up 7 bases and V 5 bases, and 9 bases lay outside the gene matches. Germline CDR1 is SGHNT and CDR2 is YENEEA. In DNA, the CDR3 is TGTGCCAGCAGCCCCCGGACTAGCGGGATCTTAGAGCAGTACTTC. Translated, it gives CASSPRTSGILEQYF.

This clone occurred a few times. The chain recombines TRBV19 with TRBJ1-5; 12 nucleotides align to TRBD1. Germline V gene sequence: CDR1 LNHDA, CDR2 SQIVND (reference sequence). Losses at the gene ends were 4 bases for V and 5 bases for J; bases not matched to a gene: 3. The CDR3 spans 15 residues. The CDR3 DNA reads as TGTGCCAGTAGTAGGGGACAGGGGGCGCATCAGCCCCAGCATTTT. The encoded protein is CASSRGQGAHQPQHF.

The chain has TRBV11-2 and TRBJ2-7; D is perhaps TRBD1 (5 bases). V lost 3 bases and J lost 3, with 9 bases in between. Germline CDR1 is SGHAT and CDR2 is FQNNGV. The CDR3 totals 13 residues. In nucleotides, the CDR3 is TGTGCCAGCAGCTTTCAGGGTGGCTACGAGCAGTACTTC. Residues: CASSFQGGYEQYF.

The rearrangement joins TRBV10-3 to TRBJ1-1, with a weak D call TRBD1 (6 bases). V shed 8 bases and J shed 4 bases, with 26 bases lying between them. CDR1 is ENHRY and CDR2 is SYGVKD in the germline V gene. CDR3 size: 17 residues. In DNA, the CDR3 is TGTGCCATCGGGGGTGAGCGGGACATTTTAGCGGGCACTGAAGCTTTCTTT. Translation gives CAIGGERDILAGTEAFF.

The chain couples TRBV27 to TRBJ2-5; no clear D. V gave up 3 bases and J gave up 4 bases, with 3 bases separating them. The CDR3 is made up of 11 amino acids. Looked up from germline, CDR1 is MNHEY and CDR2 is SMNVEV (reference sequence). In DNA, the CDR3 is TGTGCCAGCAGTTTTATAGAGACCCAGTACTTC. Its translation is CASSFIETQYF.

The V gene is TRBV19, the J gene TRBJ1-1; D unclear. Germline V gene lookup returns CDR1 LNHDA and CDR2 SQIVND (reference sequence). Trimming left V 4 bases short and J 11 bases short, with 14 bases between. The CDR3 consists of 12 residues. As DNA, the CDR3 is TGTGCCAGTAGTACCAGCCTAACTAGGGCTTTCTTT. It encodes CASSTSLTRAFF.